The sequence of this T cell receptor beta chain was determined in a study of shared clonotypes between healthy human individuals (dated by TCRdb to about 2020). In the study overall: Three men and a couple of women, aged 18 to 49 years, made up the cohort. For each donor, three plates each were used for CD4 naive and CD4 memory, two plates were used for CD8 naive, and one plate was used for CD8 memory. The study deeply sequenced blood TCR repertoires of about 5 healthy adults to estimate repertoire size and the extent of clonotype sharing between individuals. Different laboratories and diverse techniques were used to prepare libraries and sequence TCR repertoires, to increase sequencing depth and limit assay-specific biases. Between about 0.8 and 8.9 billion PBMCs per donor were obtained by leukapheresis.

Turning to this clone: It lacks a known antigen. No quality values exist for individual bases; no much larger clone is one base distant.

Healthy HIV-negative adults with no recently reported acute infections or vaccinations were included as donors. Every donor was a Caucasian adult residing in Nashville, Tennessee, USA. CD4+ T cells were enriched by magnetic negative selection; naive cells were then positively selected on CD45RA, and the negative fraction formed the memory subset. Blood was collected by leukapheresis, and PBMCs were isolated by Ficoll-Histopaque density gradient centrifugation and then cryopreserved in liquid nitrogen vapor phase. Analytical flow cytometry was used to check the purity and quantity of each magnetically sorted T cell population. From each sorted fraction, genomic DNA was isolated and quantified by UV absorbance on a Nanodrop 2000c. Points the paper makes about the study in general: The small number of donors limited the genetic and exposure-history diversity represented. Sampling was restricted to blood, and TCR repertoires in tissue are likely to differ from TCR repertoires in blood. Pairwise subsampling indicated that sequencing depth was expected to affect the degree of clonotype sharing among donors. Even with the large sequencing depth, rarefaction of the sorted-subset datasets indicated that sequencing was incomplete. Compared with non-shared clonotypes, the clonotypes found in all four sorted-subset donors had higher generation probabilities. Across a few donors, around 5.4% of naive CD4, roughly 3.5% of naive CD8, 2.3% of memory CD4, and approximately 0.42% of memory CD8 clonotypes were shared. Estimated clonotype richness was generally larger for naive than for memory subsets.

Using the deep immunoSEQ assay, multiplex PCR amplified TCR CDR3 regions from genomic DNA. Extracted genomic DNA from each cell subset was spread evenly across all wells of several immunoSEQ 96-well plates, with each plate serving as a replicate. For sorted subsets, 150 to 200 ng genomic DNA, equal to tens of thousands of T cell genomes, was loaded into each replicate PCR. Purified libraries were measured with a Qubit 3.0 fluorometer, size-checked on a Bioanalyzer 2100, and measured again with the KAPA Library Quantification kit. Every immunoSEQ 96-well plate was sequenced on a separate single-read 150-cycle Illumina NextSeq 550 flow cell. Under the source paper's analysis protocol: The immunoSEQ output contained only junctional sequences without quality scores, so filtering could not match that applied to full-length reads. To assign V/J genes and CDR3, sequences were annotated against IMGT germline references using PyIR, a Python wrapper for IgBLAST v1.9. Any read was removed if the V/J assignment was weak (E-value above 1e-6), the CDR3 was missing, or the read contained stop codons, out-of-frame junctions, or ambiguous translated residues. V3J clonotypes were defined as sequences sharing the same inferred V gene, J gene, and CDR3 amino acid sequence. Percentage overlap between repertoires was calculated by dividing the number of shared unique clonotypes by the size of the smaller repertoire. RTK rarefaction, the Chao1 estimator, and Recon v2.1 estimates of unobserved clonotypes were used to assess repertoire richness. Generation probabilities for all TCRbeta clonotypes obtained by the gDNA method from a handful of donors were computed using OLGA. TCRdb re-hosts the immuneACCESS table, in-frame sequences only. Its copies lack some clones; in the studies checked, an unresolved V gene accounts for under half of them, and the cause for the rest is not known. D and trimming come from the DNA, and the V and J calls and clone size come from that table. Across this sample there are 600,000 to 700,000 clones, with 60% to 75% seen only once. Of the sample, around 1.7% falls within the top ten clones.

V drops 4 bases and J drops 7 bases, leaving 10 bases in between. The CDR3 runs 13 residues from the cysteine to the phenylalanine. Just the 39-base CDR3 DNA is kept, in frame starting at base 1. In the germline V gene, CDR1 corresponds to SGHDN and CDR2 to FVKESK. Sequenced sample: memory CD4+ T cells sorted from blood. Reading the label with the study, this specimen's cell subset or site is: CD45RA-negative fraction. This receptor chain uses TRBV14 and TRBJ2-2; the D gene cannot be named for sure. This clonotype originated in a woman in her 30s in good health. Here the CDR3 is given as CASSRDLDGELFF. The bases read TGTGCCAGCAGCCGAGATCTCGACGGGGAGCTGTTTTTT.